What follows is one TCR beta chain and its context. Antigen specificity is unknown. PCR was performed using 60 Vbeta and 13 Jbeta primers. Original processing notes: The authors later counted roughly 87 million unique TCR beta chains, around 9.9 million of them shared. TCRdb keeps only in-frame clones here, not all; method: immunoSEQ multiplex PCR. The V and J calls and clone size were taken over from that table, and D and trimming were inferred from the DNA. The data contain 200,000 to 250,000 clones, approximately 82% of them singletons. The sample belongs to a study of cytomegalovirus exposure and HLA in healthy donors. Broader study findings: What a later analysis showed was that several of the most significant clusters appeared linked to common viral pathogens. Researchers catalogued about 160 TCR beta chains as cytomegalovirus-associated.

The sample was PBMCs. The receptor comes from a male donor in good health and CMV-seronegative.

CDR3 bases: TGTGCCATCAGTCCCCGGGGGGTGGGCACTGAAGCTTTCTTT. Amino acids: CAISPRGVGTEAFF. V gene TRBV10-3 combines with J gene TRBJ1-1, with D possibly TRBD1 on 5 matching bases. The CDR3 has 14 residues. Germline CDR1 and CDR2: ENHRY and SYGVKD. V was pared by 5 bases and J by 4 bases, with 14 bases between.